This TCR beta chain was sequenced in a study of T cell changes during pregnancy in multiple sclerosis. The CDR3 is 14 residues long. Trimming took off 1 base at V and 4 bases at J, with 8 bases between the two ends. Germline CDR1 MNHEY, CDR2 SMNVEV (reference sequence). The protocol was immunoSEQ multiplex PCR, while the TCRdb copy is restricted to in-frame clones and leaves out a portion. The sample shows around 72,000 clones, about 89% of them seen only once. The specimen comprised CD4+ T cells from peripheral blood mononuclear cells, sampled before pregnancy. V is TRBV27 and J is TRBJ2-4; D possibly corresponds to TRBD1 (5 bases). This sequence was found in a female donor with multiple sclerosis, enrolled in a pregnancy study. The CDR3: CASSLLDKKNIQYF. The CDR3 region has the DNA TGTGCCAGCAGTTTATTGGACAAAAAAAACATTCAGTACTTC.